This T cell receptor beta chain was sequenced for a study of beta chain features in type 1 diabetes. Whole-study context: Age, gender, cell numbers and subset yield matched between patients and controls. Study-wide results and limits: Among patients with Type 1 diabetes, TCRB CDR3s were moderately but significantly shorter in every one of the four CD4+ subsets. The naive, central memory and Treg TCRB repertoires of patients appeared to be more similar to one another than those of healthy donors. Sequencing the cDNA could make cells with high TCR expression show up more than they should.

This clone was seen a handful of times. Its cognate antigen is unknown. The isolated RNA, all of it, was reverse transcribed, so expressed TCRB transcripts were what got sequenced. Repertoires were generated with immunoSEQ multiplex PCR, while TCRdb's copy carries only in-frame clones and drops some. The sample holds more than 250,000 clones, more than 13% seen once. The sequenced sample consisted of naive CD4+ T cells from blood. This receptor was taken from a man aged 30 to 39 with type 1 diabetes.

CDR3 bases: TGTGCCACCAGCAGGGAGGGCGGGAGGGCCTACAATGAGCAGTTCTTC. This gives the protein CATSREGGRAYNEQFF. The rearrangement joins TRBV15 to TRBJ2-1; 9 bases agree with TRBD2. J was trimmed by 2 bases and V by 3 bases; bases with no gene match: 5. The V gene's germline CDR1 is LNHNV and CDR2 YYDKDF (reference sequence). The CDR3 consists of 16 residues.